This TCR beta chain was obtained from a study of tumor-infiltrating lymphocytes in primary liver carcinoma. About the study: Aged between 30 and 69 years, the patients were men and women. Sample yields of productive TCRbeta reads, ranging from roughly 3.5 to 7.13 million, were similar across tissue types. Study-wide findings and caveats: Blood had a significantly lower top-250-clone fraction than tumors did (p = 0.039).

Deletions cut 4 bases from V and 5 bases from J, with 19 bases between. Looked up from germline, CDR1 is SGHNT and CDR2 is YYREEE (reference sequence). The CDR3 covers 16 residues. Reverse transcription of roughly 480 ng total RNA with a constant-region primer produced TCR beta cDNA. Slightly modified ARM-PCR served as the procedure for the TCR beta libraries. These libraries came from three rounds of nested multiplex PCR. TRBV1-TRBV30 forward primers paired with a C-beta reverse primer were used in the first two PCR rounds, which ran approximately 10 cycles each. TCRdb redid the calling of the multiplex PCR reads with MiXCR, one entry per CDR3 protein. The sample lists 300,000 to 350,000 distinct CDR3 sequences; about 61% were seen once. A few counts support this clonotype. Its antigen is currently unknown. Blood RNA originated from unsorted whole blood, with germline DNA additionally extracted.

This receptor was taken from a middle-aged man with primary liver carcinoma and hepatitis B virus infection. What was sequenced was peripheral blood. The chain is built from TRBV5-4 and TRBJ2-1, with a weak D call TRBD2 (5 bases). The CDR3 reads CASSRGSKVLNNEQFF. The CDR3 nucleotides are TGTGCCAGCAGCCGCGGGTCAAAAGTGTTGAACAATGAGCAGTTCTTC.